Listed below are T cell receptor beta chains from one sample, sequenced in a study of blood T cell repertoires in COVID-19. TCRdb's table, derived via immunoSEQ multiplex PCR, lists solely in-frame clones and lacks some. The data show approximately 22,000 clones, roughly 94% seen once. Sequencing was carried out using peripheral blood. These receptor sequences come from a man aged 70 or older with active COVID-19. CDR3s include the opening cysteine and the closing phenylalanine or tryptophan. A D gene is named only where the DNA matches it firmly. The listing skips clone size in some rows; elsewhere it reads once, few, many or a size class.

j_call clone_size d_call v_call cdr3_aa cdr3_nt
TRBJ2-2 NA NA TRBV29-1 CSVEVDGVVNTGELFF TGCAGCGTTGAAGTCGACGGAGTGGTGAATACCGGGGAGCTGTTTTTT
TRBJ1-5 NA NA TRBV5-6 CASSFGGQGGVQPQHF TGTGCCAGCAGCTTCGGTGGGCAGGGCGGTGTTCAGCCCCAGCATTTT
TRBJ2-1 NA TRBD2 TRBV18 CASSIRLAGSGNEQFF TGTGCCAGCTCAATTCGACTAGCGGGGTCGGGGAATGAGCAGTTCTTC
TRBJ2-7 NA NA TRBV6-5 CASRQLSYEQYF TGTGCCAGTCGACAGCTCTCCTACGAGCAGTACTTC
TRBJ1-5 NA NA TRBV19 CASTSDGQGGPQHF TGTGCCAGTACCTCCGATGGGCAGGGAGGGCCCCAGCATTTT
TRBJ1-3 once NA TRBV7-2 CASSLAPGLGNTIYF TGTGCCAGCAGCTTAGCGCCAGGGCTCGGAAACACCATATATTTT
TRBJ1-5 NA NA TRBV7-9 CASSLQGNQPQHF TGTGCCAGCAGCTTACAGGGCAATCAGCCCCAGCATTTT
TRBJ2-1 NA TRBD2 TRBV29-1 CSVEGTGGSYNEQFF TGCAGCGTTGAAGGGACGGGGGGCTCCTACAATGAGCAGTTCTTC
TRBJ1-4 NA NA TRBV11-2 CASSRRGMQEKLFF TGTGCCAGCAGCCGACGGGGTATGCAGGAAAAACTGTTTTTT
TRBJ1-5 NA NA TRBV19 CASSNFEGSGQPQHF TGTGCCAGTAGTAACTTCGAGGGATCCGGTCAGCCCCAGCATTTT
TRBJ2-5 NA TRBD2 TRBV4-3 CASSRGEGETQYF TGCGCCAGCAGCCGAGGGGAGGGGGAGACCCAGTACTTC
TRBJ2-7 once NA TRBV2 CAVEQGGSGHEQYF TGTGCGGTGGAGCAGGGGGGCTCTGGGCACGAGCAGTACTTC
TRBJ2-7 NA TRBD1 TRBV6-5 CATSNQGALPYEQYF TGTGCCACCTCAAACCAGGGGGCCCTACCCTACGAGCAGTACTTC
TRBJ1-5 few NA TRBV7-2 CASSPTYYSNQPQHF TGTGCCAGCAGCCCGACATATTATAGCAATCAGCCCCAGCATTTT
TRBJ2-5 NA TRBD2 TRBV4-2 CASSQDATSGEETQYF TGTGCCAGCAGCCAAGATGCAACTAGCGGGGAAGAGACCCAGTACTTC
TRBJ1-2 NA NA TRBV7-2 CASSSRGRVNYGYTF TGTGCCAGCAGCAGTAGGGGTCGGGTTAACTATGGCTACACCTTC
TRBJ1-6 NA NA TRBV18 CASSPDRKNSPLHF TGTGCCAGCTCACCAGACAGAAAAAATTCACCCCTCCACTTT
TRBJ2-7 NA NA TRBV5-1 CASSLVEQGTYEQYF TGCGCCAGCAGCTTGGTTGAGCAGGGGACCTACGAGCAGTACTTC
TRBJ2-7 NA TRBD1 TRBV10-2 CASSEAGQGYEQYF TGCGCCAGCAGTGAGGCGGGACAGGGCTACGAGCAGTACTTC
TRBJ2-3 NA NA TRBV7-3 CASSPLGGWTDTQYF TGTGCCAGCAGCCCCCTCGGCGGGTGGACGGATACGCAGTATTTT
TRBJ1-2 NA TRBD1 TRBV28 CASSGPTGNSYGYTF TGTGCCAGCAGTGGCCCGACAGGGAATTCCTATGGCTACACCTTC
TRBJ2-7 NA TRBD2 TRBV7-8 CASRTSGNSYEQYF TGTGCCAGCAGGACTAGCGGGAACTCCTACGAGCAGTACTTC
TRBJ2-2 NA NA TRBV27 CASKLTGSPNTGELFF TGTGCCAGCAAATTGACCGGGTCCCCTAACACCGGGGAGCTGTTTTTT
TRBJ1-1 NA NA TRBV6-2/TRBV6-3 CASSYSAGRTTEAFF TGTGCCAGCAGTTACTCGGCAGGGCGAACTACTGAAGCTTTCTTT
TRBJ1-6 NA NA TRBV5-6 CASSLRRYNSPLHF TGTGCCAGCAGCTTGCGTCGGTATAATTCACCCCTCCACTTT
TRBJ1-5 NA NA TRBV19 CASSIDSTGNQPQHF TGTGCCAGTAGTATAGATTCGACAGGAAATCAGCCCCAGCATTTT
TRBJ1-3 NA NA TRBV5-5 CASSPRGGTGNTIYF TGTGCCAGCAGCCCCCGGGGGGGGACTGGAAACACCATATATTTT
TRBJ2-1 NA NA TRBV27 CPTTGGVGTSDYNEQFF TGTCCTACGACAGGGGGCGTTGGGACTAGCGACTACAATGAGCAGTTCTTC
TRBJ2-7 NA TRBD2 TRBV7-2 CASSSPSGGGYEQYF TGTGCCAGCAGCTCCCCTAGCGGGGGGGGCTACGAGCAGTACTTC
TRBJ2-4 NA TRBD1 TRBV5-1 CASSGQGSKNIQYF TGCGCCAGCAGCGGACAGGGCTCCAAAAACATTCAGTACTTC
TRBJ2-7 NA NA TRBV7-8 CASSPHTTGRVYEQYF TGTGCCAGCAGCCCCCACACGACAGGACGGGTCTACGAGCAGTACTTC
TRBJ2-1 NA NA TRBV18 CASSPLFSYHNEQFF TGTGCCAGCTCGCCCCTGTTCTCCTACCACAATGAGCAGTTCTTC
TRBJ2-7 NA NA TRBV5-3 CARSLDGPTYEQYF TGTGCCAGAAGCTTGGACGGTCCGACCTACGAGCAGTACTTC
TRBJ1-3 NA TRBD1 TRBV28 CASRSDRGLTGNTIYF TGTGCCAGCAGATCAGACAGGGGGCTGACTGGAAACACCATATATTTT
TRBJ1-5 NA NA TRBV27 CASSSRVGNSNQPQHF TGTGCCAGCAGTTCCCGGGTAGGAAATAGCAATCAGCCCCAGCATTTT
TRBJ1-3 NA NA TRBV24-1 CATSDPRVSGNTIYF TGTGCCACCAGTGATCCGCGGGTCTCTGGAAACACCATATATTTT
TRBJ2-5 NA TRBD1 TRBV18 CASSQDRRQWETQYF TGTGCCAGCTCACAGGACAGGCGGCAGTGGGAGACCCAGTACTTC
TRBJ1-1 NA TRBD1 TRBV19 CASRNGQGASRDTEAFF TGTGCCAGTAGGAACGGACAGGGGGCGTCTAGGGACACTGAAGCTTTCTTT
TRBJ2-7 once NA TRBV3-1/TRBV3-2 CASRDKYEQYF TGTGCCAGCAGGGACAAATACGAGCAGTACTTC
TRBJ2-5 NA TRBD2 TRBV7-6 CASAGGHQETQYF TGTGCCAGCGCGGGGGGCCACCAAGAGACCCAGTACTTC
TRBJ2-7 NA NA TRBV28 CASSLRRGLYF TGTGCCAGCAGTTTAAGAAGGGGACTGTACTTC
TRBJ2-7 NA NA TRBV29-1 CSVEARQAPREQYF TGCAGCGTTGAGGCCCGACAGGCCCCACGGGAGCAGTACTTC